A single sample gave rise to the 8 T cell receptor beta chains below, sequenced in a study of T cell changes during pregnancy in multiple sclerosis (dated by TCRdb to the late 2010s). The library was prepared using the immunoSEQ multiplex PCR assay. Held by TCRdb, this immuneACCESS table contains in-frame sequences only and omits some clones. Under half of the omission traces to an unresolved V gene where checked; the cause of the rest is unknown. This sample is represented by more than 55,000 clones; around nine tenths of them were singletons. The leading ten clones occupy 0.38% of the sample. Sequences were derived from CD4+ T cells from peripheral blood mononuclear cells, sampled in the third trimester of pregnancy. The source is a female donor with multiple sclerosis, enrolled in a pregnancy study.

The chain couples TRBV10-3 to TRBJ2-7, with 10 bases lining up with TRBD1. The CDR3 loop spans 15 amino acids. The junction had 8 bases not matched to a gene; V was cut back by 4 bases and J by 5 bases. Germline loops: CDR1 ENHRY, CDR2 SYGVKD. This chain's CDR3 is CAISARTGGNDEQYF. The CDR3, as DNA: TGTGCCATCAGTGCCCGGACAGGGGGAAACGACGAGCAGTACTTC.

This clone was counted a few times. V usage is TRBV9 and J usage is TRBJ1-1; TRBD1 aligns across 7 bases. Losses at the gene ends were 5 bases for V and 3 bases for J; bases not matched to a gene: 4. Germline lookup yields CDR1 SGDLS and CDR2 YYNGEE. The CDR3 is made up of 13 amino acids. The chain's CDR3 is CASSVRGDTEAFF. DNA of the CDR3: TGTGCCAGCAGTGTCAGGGGGGACACTGAAGCTTTCTTT.

The genes are TRBV10-3 and TRBJ2-2; TRBD2 matches 9 bases. CDR3 length: 15 residues. Trimming removed 4 bases from V and 5 bases from J; junction bases left unmatched: 5. The germline V gene has CDR1 ENHRY and CDR2 SYGVKD. Here the CDR3 reads CAISVGAGGTGELFF. The CDR3 region has the DNA TGTGCCATCAGTGTTGGAGCGGGAGGTACCGGGGAGCTGTTTTTT.

The chain carries TRBV5-1 and TRBJ1-2; D gene uncertain. The V gene's germline CDR1 is SGHRS and CDR2 YFSETQ. The CDR3 length is 14 residues. V gave up 0 bases and J gave up 1 base, with 7 bases separating them. The CDR3 nucleotides read TGCGCCAGCAGCTTGGCCTCGGGTAACTATGGCTACACCTTC. Its translation: CASSLASGNYGYTF.

The rearrangement links TRBV5-1 to TRBJ1-4; no clear D. Germline loops: CDR1 SGHRS, CDR2 YFSETQ. The CDR3 contains 15 residues. The V gene lost 0 bases and the J gene lost 3 bases, with 9 bases spanning the gap. The CDR3 protein is CASSLVGDSNEKLFF. The DNA of the CDR3 is TGCGCCAGCAGCTTGGTCGGGGATTCTAATGAAAAACTGTTTTTT. Based on the CDR3 plus reference TRBV5-1 and TRBJ1-4, the full variable domain is KAGVTQTPRYLIKTRGQQVTLSCSPISGHRSVSWYQQTPGQGLQFLFEYFSETQRNKGNFPGRFSGRQFSNSRSEMNVSTLELGDSALYLCASSLVGDSNEKLFFGSGTQLSVL.

Written as DNA, the CDR3 is TGTGCCAGCAGCTCGGGACAGGGTACTGAAAAACTGTTTTTT. Its translation: CASSSGQGTEKLFF. The V gene is TRBV7-9, the J gene TRBJ1-4; 9 bases align to TRBD1. V gave up 4 bases and J gave up 7 bases; unmatched junction bases: 4. This CDR3 region has 14 residues. Germline CDR1 is SEHNR and CDR2 is FQNEAQ (reference sequence).

V gene TRBV30 combines with J gene TRBJ1-2; 9 nucleotides agree with TRBD1. The V gene's germline CDR1 is GTSNPN and CDR2 SVGIG (reference sequence). V was clipped by 3 bases and J by 7 bases; unmatched bases: 9. The CDR3 extends over 14 amino acids. The CDR3 sequence is CAWRTTGTGTGYTF. The CDR3 nucleotides are TGTGCCTGGAGGACGACCGGGACAGGGACTGGCTACACCTTC.

Here the CDR3 DNA reads TGCGCCAGCAGCTTGCTATCTACAGGGGTAGGGGCCAACGTCCTGACTTTC. Protein: CASSLLSTGVGANVLTF. The chain links TRBV5-1 to TRBJ2-6, with 7 positions matching TRBD1. Germline V gene lookup returns CDR1 SGHRS and CDR2 YFSETQ. This CDR3 is 17 amino acids long. The V segment lost 1 base and the J segment 4 bases; nucleotides outside the gene matches: 8.